Here is one T cell receptor beta chain with its context. Its antigen remains unidentified. The entry originates in a study of T cell responses to AZD1222 COVID-19 vaccine. Study observations and caveats: The study identified only a handful of AZD1222 recipients as seropositive at baseline.

Clones were sequenced by immunoSEQ multiplex PCR, and TCRdb holds only the in-frame ones, with some missing. The sample has about 140,000 clones, 85% to 95% seen once. Source: peripheral blood, taken on day 0 of MenACWY control vaccination. This sequence was found in an adult in good health.

The CDR3 DNA follows: TGTGCCAGCAGCCGGCCGGGTACTGAAGCTTTCTTT. Its translation: CASSRPGTEAFF. The genes are TRBV14 and TRBJ1-1; D is unclear. The V gene's germline CDR1 is SGHDN and CDR2 FVKESK. CDR3 length equals 12 residues. The V end was cut by 4 bases, the J end by 5 bases, with 8 bases between.